This T cell receptor beta chain was profiled in a study of response to subunit inactivated influenza vaccine. Study results and limitations: Authors suggested seasonal influenza vaccinations each recruit few new T cells.

MiXCR was run by TCRdb on the RT-PCR reads, yielding one entry per CDR3 protein. The repertoire includes about 800,000 distinct CDR3 sequences, around 21% of them detected once, and roughly a tenth sits in the top ten. In germline, CDR1 is SNHLY, CDR2 FYNNEI. V lost 7 bases to trimming and J lost 1 base; unmatched junction nucleotides: 9. This CDR3 has 15 residues. In regard to this clonotype: Its target is unknown.

This clonotype originated in a man aged 45 to 65 who received an inactivated influenza vaccine. The chain couples TRBV2 to TRBJ2-7; 8 positions match TRBD1. The material was PBMCs from blood, obtained 5 to 6 days after vaccination. This CDR3 is CASKKGQGRSYEQYF. The CDR3 bases are TGTGCCAGCAAGAAAGGACAGGGACGATCCTACGAGCAGTACTTC. The entire variable domain, with the rest obtained from reference TRBV2 and TRBJ2-7, is as follows: EPEVTQTPSHQVTQMGQEVILRCVPISNHLYFYWYRQILGQKVEFLVSFYNNEISEKSEIFDDQFSVERPDGSNFTLKIRSTKLEDSAMYFCASKKGQGRSYEQYFGPGTRLTVT.